These 19 T cell receptor beta chains originate from one sample sequenced in a study of T cell responses to AZD1222 COVID-19 vaccine. The method was immunoSEQ multiplex PCR; TCRdb's version includes in-frame clones alone and lacks a portion of them. The repertoire holds more than 100,000 clones, with roughly nine tenths as singletons. Here the sequenced sample was peripheral blood, taken on day 0 of AZD1222 vaccination. These receptors came from an adult in good health.

The rearrangement joins TRBV7-2 to TRBJ1-4; D is ambiguous. Trimming cost V 3 bases and J 2 bases, with 1 base left between them. This CDR3 is 12 amino acids long. Looked up from germline, CDR1 is SGHTA and CDR2 is FQGNSA. In nucleotides, the CDR3 is TGTGCCAGCAGCTTCACTAATGAAAAACTGTTTTTT. The encoded protein is CASSFTNEKLFF.

The chain carries TRBV5-1 and TRBJ1-2; possible D gene TRBD1, 5 bases. Germline V gene data show CDR1 as SGHRS and CDR2 as YFSETQ. The CDR3 totals 13 residues. Trimming removed 4 bases at V and 6 bases at J, with 13 bases between. CDR3 sequence reads: CASSPGGNDGYTF. As DNA, the CDR3 is TGCGCCAGCAGCCCGGGGGGGAACGATGGCTACACCTTC.

This sequence joins TRBV11-2 and TRBJ2-3; D not resolved. The V and J ends lost 5 bases and 3 bases respectively, with 9 bases between them. Germline CDR1 SGHAT, CDR2 FQNNGV. This CDR3 spans 13 amino acids. The CDR3 loop reads CASSLDPTDTQYF. The CDR3 nucleotides are TGTGCCAGCAGCCTCGACCCAACAGATACGCAGTATTTT.

The chain has TRBV3-1 (or the pseudogene TRBV3-2) and TRBJ1-6, with D possibly TRBD1 on 5 matching bases. Trimming left V 1 base short and J 7 bases short, with 8 bases between. The germline CDR1 and CDR2 sequences are LGHDT and YNNKEL (reference sequence). The CDR3 covers 14 residues. CDR3 sequence (DNA): TGTGCCAGCAGCCAAGTAGGGGCCAATTCACCCCTCCACTTT. The encoded protein is CASSQVGANSPLHF.

The chain joins TRBV24-1 to TRBJ1-2; no clear D gene. CDR3 length equals 16 residues. Germline V CDR1 and CDR2: KGHDR, SFDVKD. V lost 3 bases, J lost 1 base, and 14 bases lay in between. CDR3 DNA: TGTGCCACCAGTGATCGAACACCCAACAGTAACTATGGCTACACCTTC. This sequence encodes CATSDRTPNSNYGYTF.

The chain combines TRBV12-3 or TRBV12-4 with TRBJ2-7; D is unclear. This CDR3 contains 13 residues. The V end was cut by 3 bases, the J end by 7 bases, with 13 bases between. CDR3 sequence (DNA): TGTGCCAGCAGTTTTGGAGCCGTCCGGGAGCAGTACTTC. Protein product: CASSFGAVREQYF.

This clone appeared a few times. Other DNA sequences in this specimen translate into the identical CDR3. V gene TRBV28 combines with J gene TRBJ1-3; D gene uncertain. CDR1 and CDR2 from the germline V gene are MDHEN and SYDVKM. The V end lost 3 bases, the J end lost 0 bases, and 3 bases lay between the germline ends. This CDR3 comprises 13 residues. CDR3 in DNA: TGTGCCAGCAGTTTGAGCTCTGGAAACACCATATATTTT. Translating it yields CASSLSSGNTIYF.

J is TRBJ1-5 and V is TRBV2; D uncertain. The germline V gene encodes CDR1 SNHLY and CDR2 FYNNEI. V was cut by 8 bases and J by 2 bases, with 16 bases left in between. The CDR3 loop spans 15 amino acids. The CDR3 DNA sequence: TGTGCCAGCGGGGATTCCGGCGGGGGCAATCAGCCCCAGCATTTT. Amino acids: CASGDSGGGNQPQHF.

The chain has TRBV4-1 and TRBJ2-2; TRBD2 matches at 7 bases. J lost 7 bases, V lost 6 bases, and 11 bases had no gene match. The germline V gene encodes CDR1 MGHRA and CDR2 YSYEKL. This CDR3 has 15 residues. The CDR3: CASRYRTTGGGELFF. DNA of the CDR3: TGCGCCAGCAGGTATAGGACTACGGGAGGCGGGGAGCTGTTTTTT.

The chain carries TRBV2 and TRBJ1-3; D is uncertain. The CDR3 length is 14 residues. The V gene's germline CDR1 is SNHLY and CDR2 FYNNEI. With 7 bases removed from V and 3 bases from J, the gap between germline ends came to 13 bases. The CDR3 is CASTITGVGNTIYF. The CDR3, as DNA: TGTGCCAGCACCATAACTGGGGTTGGAAACACCATATATTTT.

The J gene is TRBJ2-1, the V gene TRBV2; 15 nucleotides line up with TRBD2. The length of the CDR3 is 20 residues. V lost 5 bases and J lost 3; bases outside the gene matches: 14. The germline CDR1 and CDR2 sequences are SNHLY and FYNNEI. In DNA form, the CDR3 reads TGTGCCAGCAGTTTCCCTAAGGGACTAGCGGGAGGACTCCGCTACAATGAGCAGTTCTTC. This encodes CASSFPKGLAGGLRYNEQFF.

J is TRBJ2-3 and V is TRBV7-2; maybe TRBD2 (6 bases). The CDR3 has 16 residues. The V gene's germline CDR1 is SGHTA and CDR2 FQGNSA. V was cut by 2 bases and J by 0 bases, with 12 bases left in between. The DNA for the CDR3 is TGTGCCAGCAGCTTAATCTCTAGCGTAAGCACAGATACGCAGTATTTT. Its protein is CASSLISSVSTDTQYF.

The J gene is TRBJ1-6, the V gene TRBV28; the D is unclear. The length of the CDR3 is 15 residues. Germline V CDR1 and CDR2: MDHEN, SYDVKM. V dropped 7 bases and J dropped 0 bases, with 10 bases sitting between them. The DNA of the CDR3 is TGTGCCAGCATCTCCACCAGCTCCTATAATTCACCCCTCCACTTT. Protein: CASISTSSYNSPLHF. Drawing the rest from reference TRBV28 and TRBJ1-6, the complete variable domain is DVKVTQSSRYLVKRTGEKVFLECVQDMDHENMFWYRQDPGLGLRLIYFSYDVKMKEKGDIPEGYSVSREKKERFSLILESASTNQTSMYLCASISTSSYNSPLHFGNGTRLTVT.

The CDR3 protein is CASSELLVLVEQFF. The CDR3 DNA reads TGTGCCAGCAGCGAGCTACTAGTTTTGGTTGAGCAGTTCTTC. The genes are TRBV5-5 and TRBJ2-1; possible D gene TRBD2, 5 bases. Germline assignment: CDR1 SGHKS and CDR2 YYEKEE (reference sequence). Trimming took off 4 bases at V and 9 bases at J, with 17 bases between the two ends. The CDR3 spans 14 residues.

The V and J genes are TRBV19 and TRBJ2-1; D might be TRBD1 (6 bases). Between the trimmed V and J ends, which lost 6 bases and 2 bases, there was a span of 14 bases. The CDR3 sequence is 15 residues long. CDR1 is LNHDA, CDR2 SQIVND, per germline (reference sequence). CDR3 region: CASRQDRSPYNEQFF. CDR3 DNA sequence: TGTGCCAGTAGGCAGGACAGAAGCCCCTACAATGAGCAGTTCTTC.

J is TRBJ1-1 and V is TRBV5-8; D remains unclear. Per the germline V gene, CDR1 is SGHTS and CDR2 is YDEGEE. Trimming cost V 0 bases and J 6 bases, with 9 bases left between them. CDR3 length equals 13 residues. The CDR3 nucleotides read TGTGCCAGCAGCTTGGAACGGAGATCTGAAGCTTTCTTT. As protein: CASSLERRSEAFF.

The chain joins TRBV19 to TRBJ2-1; D remains ambiguous. The germline gives CDR1 LNHDA, CDR2 SQIVND (reference sequence). V dropped 1 base and J dropped 8 bases, with 9 bases sitting between them. The CDR3 length is 13 residues. CDR3 protein: CASSIGAPDEQFF. DNA for the CDR3: TGTGCCAGTAGTATAGGTGCACCAGATGAGCAGTTCTTC.

This clone was seen only a few times. CDR3: CASSRTGSTEQYF. CDR3 nucleotides: TGTGCCAGCAGCCGGACAGGGTCCACCGAGCAGTACTTC. The chain has TRBV5-5 and TRBJ2-7; 8 positions agree with TRBD1. Trimming at V came to 4 bases and at J to 6 bases, leaving 6 bases not matched to a gene. Germline V gene sequence: CDR1 SGHKS, CDR2 YYEKEE (reference sequence). This CDR3 spans 13 amino acids.

This chain joins TRBV6-5 and TRBJ2-7; a weak D match, TRBD1 (5 bases). V was clipped by 10 bases and J by 2 bases, with 15 bases between them. The CDR3 is 13 amino acids. Germline CDR1 and CDR2: MNHEY and SVGAGI. CDR3 nucleotide sequence: TGTGCCACCATATCTGGGGCACCCTACGAGCAGTACTTC. As protein: CATISGAPYEQYF.